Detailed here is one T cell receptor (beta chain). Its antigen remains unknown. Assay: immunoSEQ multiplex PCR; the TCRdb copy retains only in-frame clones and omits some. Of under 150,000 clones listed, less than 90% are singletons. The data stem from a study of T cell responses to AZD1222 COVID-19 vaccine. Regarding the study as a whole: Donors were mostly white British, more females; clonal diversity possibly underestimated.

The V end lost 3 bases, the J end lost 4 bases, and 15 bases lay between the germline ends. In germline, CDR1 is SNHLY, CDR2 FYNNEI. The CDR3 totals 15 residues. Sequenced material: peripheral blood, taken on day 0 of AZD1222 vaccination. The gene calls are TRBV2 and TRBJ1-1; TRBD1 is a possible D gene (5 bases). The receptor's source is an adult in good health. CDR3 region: CASSESLVGGTEAFF. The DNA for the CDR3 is TGTGCCAGCAGTGAGTCGTTAGTGGGGGGCACTGAAGCTTTCTTT.